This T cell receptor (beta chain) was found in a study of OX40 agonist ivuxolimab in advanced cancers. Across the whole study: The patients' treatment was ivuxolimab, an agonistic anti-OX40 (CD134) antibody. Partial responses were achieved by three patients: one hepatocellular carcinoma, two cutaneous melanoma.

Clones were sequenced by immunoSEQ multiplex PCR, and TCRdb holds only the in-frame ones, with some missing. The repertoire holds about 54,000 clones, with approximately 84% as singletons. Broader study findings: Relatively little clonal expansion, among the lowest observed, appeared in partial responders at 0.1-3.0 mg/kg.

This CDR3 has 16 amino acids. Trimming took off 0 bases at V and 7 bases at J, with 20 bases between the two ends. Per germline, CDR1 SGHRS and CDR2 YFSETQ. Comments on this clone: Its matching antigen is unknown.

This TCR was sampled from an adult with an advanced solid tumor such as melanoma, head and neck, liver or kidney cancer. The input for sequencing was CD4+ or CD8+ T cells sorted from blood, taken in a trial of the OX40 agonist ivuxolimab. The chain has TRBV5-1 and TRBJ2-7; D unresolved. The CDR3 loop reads CASSLARFAASKEQYF. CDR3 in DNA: TGCGCCAGCAGCTTGGCCCGTTTCGCAGCTTCCAAGGAGCAGTACTTC.